Listed here are 8 T cell receptor beta chains from one sample, sequenced in a study of cytomegalovirus exposure and HLA in healthy donors. In the PCR, 60 Vbeta and 13 Jbeta primers were used. Sequencing used immunoSEQ multiplex PCR; TCRdb keeps in-frame clones, though not all of them. Its table lists 130,000 or so clones. The source material was PBMCs. These receptors were collected from a middle-aged woman in good health and CMV-seropositive.

V and J are TRBV7-2 and TRBJ1-5; tentatively, D is TRBD1 (5 bases). CDR3 length equals 14 residues. Trimming pared 3 bases from V and 4 bases from J, leaving 10 bases between. CDR1 is SGHTA and CDR2 is FQGNSA in the germline V gene. CDR3 bases: TGTGCCAGCAGCTTGCTGGGGGGTAATCAGCCCCAGCATTTT. The encoded protein is CASSLLGGNQPQHF.

This rearrangement joins TRBV23-1 to TRBJ2-5; 12 bases match TRBD1. TRBV23-1 falls under the ORF class, with uncertain function. There are 17 residues in the CDR3. With V trimmed by 0 bases and J by 5 bases, 7 bases remained unmatched. CDR3 loop: CASSQSGDRGQVETQYF. The CDR3 nucleotides read TGCGCCAGCAGTCAATCGGGGGACAGGGGGCAAGTGGAGACCCAGTACTTC.

The rearrangement uses TRBV19 and TRBJ1-1; the D gene is possibly TRBD1 (6 bases). The V end lost 7 bases, the J end lost 3 bases, and 18 bases lay between the germline ends. The CDR3 covers 15 residues. Germline lookup yields CDR1 LNHDA and CDR2 SQIVND (reference sequence). DNA for the CDR3: TGTGCCAGTACCCGGCACAGGGTGGGAGACACTGAAGCTTTCTTT. Residues: CASTRHRVGDTEAFF.

This chain joins TRBV4-1 and TRBJ1-2; 8 nucleotides match TRBD1. This CDR3 is built from 16 residues. V dropped 0 bases and J dropped 4; count of bases not matched to a gene: 7. Germline V gene lookup returns CDR1 MGHRA and CDR2 YSYEKL. CDR3 DNA sequence: TGCGCCAGCAGCCAAGACCCGGGACAGGAGGTCTATGGCTACACCTTC. It yields the protein CASSQDPGQEVYGYTF.

This rearrangement joins TRBV19 to TRBJ1-5; 8 bases match TRBD1. The CDR3 loop spans 14 amino acids. Germline V lookup: CDR1 LNHDA, CDR2 SQIVND (reference sequence). V shed 5 bases, J shed 2 bases, and the junction held 2 bases outside the gene matches. This CDR3 is CASSVTGGNQPQHF. The CDR3 DNA follows: TGTGCCAGTAGTGTGACAGGGGGCAATCAGCCCCAGCATTTT.

The J gene is TRBJ2-7, the V gene TRBV19; 8 bases are shared with TRBD1. Germline CDR1 is LNHDA and CDR2 is SQIVND (reference sequence). With V trimmed by 9 bases and J by 4 bases, 2 bases remained unmatched. This CDR3 is 11 amino acids long. The CDR3 coding sequence is TGTGCCAGAACAGGGGGGTACGAGCAGTACTTC. It specifies CARTGGYEQYF.

V usage is TRBV10-3 and J usage is TRBJ2-7, with D perhaps matching TRBD1 (5 bases). Trimming left V 5 bases short and J 2 bases short, with 13 bases between. Germline CDR1 ENHRY, CDR2 SYGVKD. This CDR3 has 14 amino acids. CDR3 loop: CAISRQGPPYEQYF. The CDR3 DNA sequence: TGTGCCATCAGTAGGCAGGGTCCCCCCTACGAGCAGTACTTC.

V usage is TRBV6-4 and J usage is TRBJ1-5, with 7 bases identical to TRBD1. Germline V gene data show CDR1 as MRHNA and CDR2 as SNTAGT. With V trimmed by 6 bases and J by 2 bases, 10 bases remained unmatched. The CDR3 is 16 amino acids. Written as DNA, the CDR3 is TGTGCCAGCAGAGACAGGGAGTTAGATGGCAATCAGCCCCAGCATTTT. Protein sequence: CASRDRELDGNQPQHF.